This is a list of T cell receptor beta chains from one sample in a study of beta chain features in type 1 diabetes. Measured with immunoSEQ multiplex PCR; TCRdb has only the in-frame clones, and not every one. The sample lists about 220,000 clones; roughly 10% were seen once. The sample consisted of central memory CD4+ T cells from blood. Receptors originate from a man between 18 and 35 years old in good health. The CDR3 runs from the conserved cysteine through the conserved F or W. Fields, in order: D gene, J gene, V gene, CDR3 protein. A D gene is named only where the DNA matches it firmly.

TRBD1	TRBJ1-2	TRBV29-1	CSATGGGSGYTF
TRBD2	TRBJ2-7	TRBV6-5	CASSPSGRSEQYF
TRBD2	TRBJ2-4	TRBV6-1	CASSEASAGGVRGNIQYF
-	TRBJ2-1	TRBV14	CASSQQLSSGYNEQFF
-	TRBJ2-7	TRBV7-9	CASSFGNGAAEEQYF
-	TRBJ2-7	TRBV1	CTSSQVGDRGTYEQYF
-	TRBJ2-5	TRBV7-6	CASSLGLSGTQYF
-	TRBJ2-5	TRBV10-3	CAISDVMETQYF
-	TRBJ2-3	TRBV10-1	CASSESPPAENTQYF
-	TRBJ2-7	TRBV18	CASSPLAGDLYEQYF
TRBD2	TRBJ2-3	TRBV4-3	CASSPQTSRSDTQYF
-	TRBJ2-5	TRBV11-2	CASRSGETQYF
-	TRBJ2-5	TRBV5-1	CASSNRADETQYF
TRBD1	TRBJ1-4	TRBV28	CASSSRTGDNEKLFF
-	TRBJ1-5	TRBV4-2	CASSLNLRRGNQPQHF
TRBD2	TRBJ2-7	TRBV29-1	CSVSSGSPFYEQYF
TRBD2	TRBJ2-3	TRBV7-6	CASSLALAGGTDTQYF
-	TRBJ2-1	TRBV27	CASSTGQSSYNEQFF
TRBD2	TRBJ2-3	TRBV29-1	CSVDGTSGGTDTQYF
-	TRBJ2-1	TRBV18	CASSPPGTSPGIWGEQFF
TRBD1	TRBJ1-1	TRBV5-1	CASSSPTGHTEAFF
TRBD2	TRBJ2-7	TRBV7-3	CASSLLAGASYEQYF
-	TRBJ1-1	TRBV2	CASLSDRSGTEAFF
-	TRBJ2-1	TRBV2	CASSVQRSYNEQFF
-	TRBJ2-1	TRBV5-1	CASSWDLSGDEQFF
TRBD2	TRBJ2-1	TRBV4-1	CASSQQIAGNEQFF